A selection of T cell receptor beta chains follows, all from one sample in a study of cytomegalovirus exposure and HLA in healthy donors. Measured with immunoSEQ multiplex PCR; TCRdb has only the in-frame clones, and not every one. The sample lists 150,000 to 200,000 clones, roughly 82% occurring once. Sequencing was performed on PBMCs. The receptors derive from a woman in her fifties or sixties in good health and CMV-seropositive. CDR3s include the opening cysteine and the closing phenylalanine or tryptophan. The D gene is left open where the match is weak. The size of a clone is reported for some rows only, either as once, few or many, or as a class for expanded clones.

D gene	V gene	clone size	J gene	CDR3 protein	CDR3 DNA
-	TRBV6-5	-	TRBJ2-2	CASSPLPGLGELFF	TGTGCCAGCAGTCCCTTGCCGGGACTTGGGGAGCTGTTTTTT
-	TRBV19	-	TRBJ1-5	CASTVGLTNQPQHF	TGTGCCAGTACCGTGGGACTGACTAATCAGCCCCAGCATTTT
-	TRBV15	-	TRBJ1-3	CATSRMPGSGNTIYF	TGTGCCACCAGTCGCATGCCCGGCTCTGGAAACACCATATATTTT
TRBD1	TRBV5-5	-	TRBJ1-1	CASSPQGGRNTEAFF	TGTGCCAGCAGCCCGCAGGGGGGACGGAACACTGAAGCTTTCTTT
TRBD2	TRBV11-3	-	TRBJ2-3	CASSPRTSGVTDTQYF	TGTGCCAGCAGCCCTAGGACTAGCGGGGTCACAGATACGCAGTATTTT
TRBD2	TRBV7-2	once	TRBJ2-3	CASSSLSGGTDTQYF	TGTGCCAGCAGCTCGCTTAGCGGGGGCACAGATACGCAGTATTTT
-	TRBV18	-	TRBJ1-1	CASSPPSREWHTEAFF	TGTGCCAGCTCACCACCTTCGAGGGAGTGGCACACTGAAGCTTTCTTT
-	TRBV9	-	TRBJ1-4	CASSVTSRGEKLFF	TGTGCCAGCAGCGTAACCAGCCGGGGGGAAAAACTGTTTTTT
-	TRBV28	-	TRBJ1-2	CASSPEQENYGYTF	TGTGCCAGCAGTCCCGAACAGGAAAACTATGGCTACACCTTC
-	TRBV18	-	TRBJ2-1	CASSPPGGLNEQFF	TGTGCCAGCTCACCTCCCGGAGGCTTGAATGAGCAGTTCTTC
TRBD2	TRBV5-1	-	TRBJ2-3	CASRQRGGTDTQYF	TGCGCCAGCAGGCAGCGGGGGGGAACAGATACGCAGTATTTT
TRBD2	TRBV27	-	TRBJ2-3	CASSFLLAGDTDTQYF	TGTGCCAGCAGTTTCCTACTAGCGGGGGATACAGATACGCAGTATTTT
TRBD2	TRBV6-1	-	TRBJ2-5	CASRPPGLAEETQYF	TGTGCCAGCAGACCCCCGGGACTAGCGGAAGAGACCCAGTACTTC
TRBD1	TRBV7-9	-	TRBJ1-2	CAGRRTGEGYTF	TGTGCCGGAAGAAGGACAGGGGAAGGCTACACCTTC
TRBD1	TRBV13	-	TRBJ1-1	CASSLGRTGISTEAFF	TGTGCCAGCAGCTTAGGCCGGACAGGGATCTCCACTGAAGCTTTCTTT
-	TRBV11-2	-	TRBJ2-2	CASSLVEGGAGELFF	TGTGCCAGCAGCTTAGTGGAAGGGGGGGCCGGGGAGCTGTTTTTT
-	TRBV28	-	TRBJ1-3	CASSLIGNTIYF	TGTGCCAGCAGTTTAATAGGAAACACCATATATTTT
-	TRBV29-1	-	TRBJ1-1	CSVLSRAGSFF	TGCAGCGTTCTTTCGCGAGCGGGTTCTTTCTTT
-	TRBV5-6	few	TRBJ1-4	CASSAPGGINEKLFF	TGTGCCAGCAGCGCCCCGGGGGGGATAAATGAAAAACTGTTTTTT
TRBD1	TRBV6-5	-	TRBJ1-6	CASGQGGDLSPLHF	TGTGCCAGCGGACAGGGCGGTGACCTCTCACCCCTCCACTTT
TRBD2	TRBV7-2	-	TRBJ2-3	CASSPWRASGGADTQYF	TGTGCCAGCAGCCCCTGGAGGGCTAGCGGGGGTGCAGATACGCAGTATTTT
-	TRBV18	-	TRBJ2-2	CASSPLWPGELFF	TGTGCCAGCTCACCACTGTGGCCCGGGGAGCTGTTTTTT
-	TRBV6-5	few	TRBJ1-1	CASSSPGRGTEAFF	TGTGCCAGCAGTTCTCCAGGGAGGGGTACTGAAGCTTTCTTT
-	TRBV4-1	-	TRBJ1-4	CASSLRDSEKGEKLFF	TGCGCCAGCAGCCTCCGGGACTCCGAGAAGGGTGAAAAACTGTTTTTT
-	TRBV19	once	TRBJ1-2	CASSIAGLQQGYTF	TGTGCCAGTAGTATAGCAGGTTTACAGCAAGGCTACACCTTC
TRBD1	TRBV29-1	-	TRBJ2-1	CSTTGGNEQFF	TGCAGCACGACAGGGGGCAATGAGCAGTTCTTC
TRBD2	TRBV6-6	-	TRBJ2-3	CASSPGLAGRTQYF	TGTGCCAGCTCGCCGGGACTAGCAGGGAGGACGCAGTATTTT
TRBD1	TRBV12-5	-	TRBJ1-5	CATDPGQAISNQPQHF	TGTGCTACAGATCCGGGACAGGCAATTAGCAATCAGCCCCAGCATTTT
-	TRBV28	-	TRBJ2-2	CASRPSTQGYYTGELFF	TGTGCCAGCAGGCCGTCTACCCAGGGCTATTACACCGGGGAGCTGTTTTTT